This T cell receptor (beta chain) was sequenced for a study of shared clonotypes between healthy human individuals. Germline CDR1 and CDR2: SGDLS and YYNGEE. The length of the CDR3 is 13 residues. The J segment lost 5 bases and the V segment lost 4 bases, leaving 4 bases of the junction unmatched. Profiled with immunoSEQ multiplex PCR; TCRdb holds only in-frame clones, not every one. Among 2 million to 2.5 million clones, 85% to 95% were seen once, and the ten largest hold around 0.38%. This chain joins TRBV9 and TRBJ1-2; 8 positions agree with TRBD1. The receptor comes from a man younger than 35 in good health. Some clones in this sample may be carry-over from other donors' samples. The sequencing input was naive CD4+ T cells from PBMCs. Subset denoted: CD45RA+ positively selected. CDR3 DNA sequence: TGTGCCAGCAGCCTGGGACAGGATTATGGCTACACCTTC. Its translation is CASSLGQDYGYTF.